These T cell receptor beta chains were read from a single sample in a study of human T cells and chemical hapten exposure. TCRdb re-called the RACE reads through MiXCR, storing one row per CDR3 protein. The data show 300,000 to 450,000 distinct CDR3 sequences, about 5% seen once. The sample in question was whole blood, obtained in connection with sensitization to the hapten diphenylcyclopropenone (DPC). These receptors were collected from a woman between 18 and 29 years old with alopecia areata. Some clones in this sample may be carry-over from other donors' samples. CDR3s include the opening cysteine and the closing phenylalanine or tryptophan. D genes are given only for firm matches. The size of a clone is reported for some rows only, either as once, few or many, or as a class for expanded clones.

>TRBV5-8|-|-|TRBJ2-7
CASTPIYSSSSYEQYF
TGTGCCAGCACCCCGATCTACAGCAGCTCCTCCTACGAGCAGTACTTC
>TRBV12-3/TRBV12-4|-|-|TRBJ1-5
CASTTWTAVQPQHF
TGTGCCAGCACCACCTGGACAGCGGTGCAGCCCCAGCATTTT
>TRBV5-8|-|many|TRBJ1-1
CASSPMTGLNTEAFF
TGTGCCAGCAGCCCTATGACAGGCCTGAACACTGAAGCTTTCTTT
>TRBV6-6|-|many|TRBJ1-5
CASSLVADQPQHF
TGTGCCAGCAGTTTAGTGGCCGATCAGCCCCAGCATTTT
>TRBV6-1|TRBD2|many|TRBJ2-1
CASSAGGNEQFF
TGTGCCAGCAGTGCGGGGGGTAATGAGCAGTTCTTC
>TRBV4-2|-|few|TRBJ1-1
CASSQELREIETEAFF
TGTGCCAGCAGCCAAGAACTCCGGGAAATTGAGACTGAAGCTTTCTTT
>TRBV7-2|-|many|TRBJ2-2
CASRLQGNTGELFF
TGTGCCAGCAGGCTACAGGGGAACACCGGGGAGCTGTTTTTT
>TRBV6-5|-|-|TRBJ2-3
CASSSWTVGETDTQYF
TGTGCCAGCAGTTCTTGGACGGTAGGGGAGACAGATACGCAGTATTTT
>TRBV12-3/TRBV12-4|-|few|TRBJ1-2
CASSLQGYDYGYTF
TGTGCCAGCAGTTTGCAGGGTTACGACTATGGCTACACCTTC
>TRBV20-1|-|many|TRBJ2-3
CSASLAGYDRDTQYF
TGCAGTGCTAGTCTAGCTGGGTATGATCGTGATACGCAGTATTTT
>TRBV28|-|many|TRBJ2-3
CASTPQPGLRADTQYF
TGTGCCAGCACTCCCCAACCGGGACTTCGGGCAGATACGCAGTATTTT
>TRBV9|TRBD1|many|TRBJ2-4
CASSSGTGLRGNIQYF
TGTGCCAGCAGCTCGGGGACAGGGCTACGGGGAAACATTCAGTACTTC
>TRBV12-2|-|-|TRBJ1-5
CASRPTRCLYGVFNQPQHF
TGTGCAAGTCGCCCCACCCGGTGCCTATACGGGGTATTCAATCAGCCCCAGCATTTT
>TRBV20-1|-|many|TRBJ1-6
CSVKPGHENSPLHF
TGCAGTGTTAAACCGGGACACGAAAATTCACCCCTCCACTTT
>TRBV21-1|-|few|TRBJ1-1
CASSRYRGLPSMNTEAFF
TGTGCCAGCAGCAGATACAGGGGGCTCCCATCGATGAACACTGAAGCTTTCTTT
>TRBV6-2/TRBV6-3|TRBD1|few|TRBJ2-1
CASNQNQGAYNEQFF
TGTGCCAGCAACCAAAACCAGGGGGCATACAATGAGCAGTTCTTC
>TRBV3-1|TRBD2|many|TRBJ2-3
CASSQVRLAGSDTQYF
TGTGCCAGCAGCCAAGTAAGACTAGCGGGGTCAGATACGCAGTATTTT
>TRBV4-3|TRBD1|many|TRBJ1-2
CASSQVRQGAHYGYTF
TGCGCCAGCAGCCAAGTTCGGCAGGGGGCACACTATGGCTACACCTTC
>TRBV6-1|TRBD1|few|TRBJ2-2
CASAQTGGVAGELFF
TGTGCCAGCGCCCAGACAGGGGGTGTTGCCGGGGAGCTGTTTTTT
>TRBV4-2|-|many|TRBJ2-7
CASSQELAGEQYF
TGTGCCAGCAGCCAAGAACTAGCTGGTGAGCAGTACTTC
>TRBV20-1|TRBD1|-|TRBJ2-3
CSAGNRGEADTQYF
TGCAGTGCTGGAAACAGGGGGGAGGCAGATACGCAGTATTTT
>TRBV7-9|-|-|TRBJ1-3
CASSSSGGPGNTIYF
TGTGCCAGCAGCTCCAGCGGGGGGCCTGGAAACACCATATATTTT
>TRBV3-1|-|many|TRBJ2-7
CASSQELLREQYF
TGTGCCAGCAGCCAAGAGTTGTTGCGGGAGCAGTACTTC
>TRBV7-9|-|many|TRBJ1-6
CASSADSGNSPLHF
TGTGCCAGCAGCGCCGACTCTGGTAATTCACCCCTCCACTTT
>TRBV7-8|TRBD2|many|TRBJ2-1
CASSRGASGASYNEQFF
TGTGCCAGCAGCCGGGGGGCTAGCGGGGCCTCCTACAATGAGCAGTTCTTC
>TRBV6-5|TRBD1|few|TRBJ1-2
CASTRGQFYGYTF
TGTGCCAGTACCAGGGGGCAATTCTATGGCTACACCTTC